This T cell receptor beta chain was sequenced during a study of radiotherapy plus CTLA-4 blockade in lung cancer. Study information: Objective responses occurred in around 18% of patients; around 31% had disease control. Study-wide results and limits: Response was reportedly best predicted by early blood T cell clone dynamics, with interferon-beta.

Germline assignment: CDR1 ENHRY and CDR2 SYGVKD. The CDR3 contains 19 residues. V shed 6 bases and J 2 bases; nucleotides not matched to a gene: 19. It was focal radiation plus CTLA-4 blockade with ipilimumab that patients with chemo-refractory metastatic non-small-cell lung cancer received. With regard to this clone: The antigen is unknown.

The method was immunoSEQ multiplex PCR; TCRdb's version includes in-frame clones alone and lacks a portion of them. The sample holds approximately 80,000 clones; around 81% are singletons and the top ten take roughly 20%. The receptor comes from a human donor with non-small cell lung cancer whose response to radiotherapy plus ipilimumab could not be evaluated. Some clones in this sample may be carry-over from other donors' samples. This chain uses TRBV10-3 with TRBJ2-1; 7 nucleotides line up with TRBD1. The sample consisted of peripheral blood, taken from a patient treated with radiotherapy plus ipilimumab. For the CDR3, the DNA is TGTGCCATCAGGAACAGGGGTCAGGAAAGGCGAGATACCTACAATGAGCAGTTCTTC. It codes for CAIRNRGQERRDTYNEQFF.